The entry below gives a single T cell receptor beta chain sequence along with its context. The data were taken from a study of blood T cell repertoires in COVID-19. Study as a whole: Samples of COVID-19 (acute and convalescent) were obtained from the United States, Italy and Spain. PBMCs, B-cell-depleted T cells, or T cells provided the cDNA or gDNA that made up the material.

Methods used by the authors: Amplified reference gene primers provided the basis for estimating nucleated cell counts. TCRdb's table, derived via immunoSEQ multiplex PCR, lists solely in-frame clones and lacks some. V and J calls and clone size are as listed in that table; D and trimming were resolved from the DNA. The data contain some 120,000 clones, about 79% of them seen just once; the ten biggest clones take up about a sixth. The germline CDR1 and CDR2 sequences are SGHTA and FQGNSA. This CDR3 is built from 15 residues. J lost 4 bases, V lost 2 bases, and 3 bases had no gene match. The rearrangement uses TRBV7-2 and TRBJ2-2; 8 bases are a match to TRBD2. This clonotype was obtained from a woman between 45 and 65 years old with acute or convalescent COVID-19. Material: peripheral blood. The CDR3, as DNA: TGTGCCAGCAGCTTACGGGAGGGAGTCACCGGGGAGCTGTTTTTT. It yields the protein CASSLREGVTGELFF. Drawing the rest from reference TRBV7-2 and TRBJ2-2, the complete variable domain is GAGVSQSPSNKVTEKGKDVELRCDPISGHTALYWYRQSLGQGLEFLIYFQGNSAPDKSGLPSDRFSAERTGGSVSTLTIQRTQQEDSAVYLCASSLREGVTGELFFGEGSRLTVL.